The T cell receptor beta chain described here comes from a study of shared clonotypes between healthy human individuals. Study-level information: Every donor yielded three CD4 naive, three CD4 memory, two CD8 naive and one CD8 memory plate. Study-wide points: The expectation was that sequencing depth would affect clonotype sharing among donors.

Genomic DNA from each subset was divided evenly over several immunoSEQ plates. When replicate PCRs were run on sorted subsets, they used approximately 0.2 ug DNA, about 30,000 T cell genomes. The table came from immunoSEQ multiplex PCR; TCRdb's copy has only in-frame clones and leaves some out. The table has roughly 2,500,000 clones, 93% seen once. This CDR3 is 14 amino acids long. V was shortened by 6 bases and J by 5 bases, with 16 bases between the two germline ends. Per germline, CDR1 ENHRY and CDR2 SYGVKD. With respect to this clone: Its specificity is unknown.

The source is a man between 18 and 35 years old in good health. Some clones in this sample may be carry-over from other donors' samples. Sequencing was done on a sample of naive CD4+ T cells from PBMCs. This sample's subset: CD45RA+ positively selected. The chain recombines TRBV10-3 with TRBJ1-1; maybe TRBD1 (5 bases). Here the CDR3 DNA reads TGTGCCATCAGAAAACAGGCGTCGTGGACTGAAGCTTTCTTT. This sequence encodes CAIRKQASWTEAFF.